One sample yielded the 22 T cell receptor beta chains listed below, sequenced in a study of T cell clonality in common variable immunodeficiency (dated by TCRdb to 2015 to 2017). Library prep was done by the immunoSEQ multiplex PCR assay. Imported from immuneACCESS, the table was reduced by TCRdb to in-frame sequences with V and J called. These copies leave out some clones; in studies compared against another copy, an unresolved V gene accounts for under half, and the cause of the remainder is not known. The sample has about 52,000 clones on record, with no singletons. The ten largest clones represent roughly 2% of the sample. Sequenced material: peripheral blood mononuclear cells. The receptors shown here come from a person aged 18 to 75 in good health.

This clone was counted at least ten times. The read comes to an end 3 residues before the CDR3 does, leaving the germline J gene to fill in the end. The V call is TRBV6-2 or TRBV6-3, the J call TRBJ2-5; D not resolved. The CDR3 spans 12 residues. The V gene's germline CDR1 is MNHEY and CDR2 SVGEGT. V was trimmed by 2 bases and J by 5 bases, leaving 6 bases between them. Incomplete CDR3 DNA: TGTGCCAGCAGTTACCCGTCGGAGACC. Translation: CASSYPSET. In full, the CDR3 reads CASSYPSETQYF.

This clone was detected ten times or more. The observed sequence ends 3 residues before the CDR3 terminus, with the missing tail filled in from the germline J gene. The chain is built from TRBV20-1 and TRBJ2-7; TRBD1 matches 11 bases. This CDR3 has 13 residues. V lost 4 bases to trimming and J lost 3 bases; unmatched junction nucleotides: 2. From germline, CDR1 is DFQATT and CDR2 SNEGSKA (reference sequence). The part of the CDR3 DNA that was read is TGCAGTGCTATGGGACAGGGGGTCTACGAG. Translating gives CSAMGQGVYE. The complete CDR3 reads CSAMGQGVYEQYF.

In its sample, this clone was seen many times. Sequencing ends 3 residues short of the CDR3 end; the germline J gene provides the rest. The gene calls are TRBV7-9 and TRBJ2-5, with D perhaps TRBD2 (5 bases). CDR1 is SEHNR, CDR2 FQNEAQ, per germline (reference sequence). Trimming shortened V by 1 base and J by 5 bases, and 11 bases separated the two germline ends. CDR3 length: 14 amino acids. CDR3 DNA, as far as it was read: TGTGCCAGCAGCTTAGTCCCGGGCGGGGAGACC. Amino acids: CASSLVPGGET. The complete CDR3 protein is CASSLVPGGETQYF.

This clone was counted many times. The CDR3 end is not reached by the read, which stops 3 residues before it; the germline J gene fills it in. The chain combines TRBV7-2 with TRBJ2-7, with D possibly being TRBD2 (6 bases). The CDR3 spans 14 residues. Looked up from germline, CDR1 is SGHTA and CDR2 is FQGNSA. Deletions cut 5 bases from V and 0 bases from J, with 11 bases between. CDR3 in amino acids: CASSLGLRSYEQYF. The CDR3 bases that were read are TGTGCCAGCAGCCTCGGACTACGCTCCTACGAG.

Ten or more counts support this clone. The read stops 3 residues short of the end of the CDR3; the missing end is completed from the germline J gene. This chain links TRBV5-1 with TRBJ2-7; 9 bases line up with TRBD1. Germline V gene lookup returns CDR1 SGHRS and CDR2 YFSETQ. The CDR3 is 16 residues long. J gave up 2 bases and V 4 bases, and 10 bases lay outside the gene matches. Incomplete CDR3 DNA: TGCGCCAGCAGCCCAATTAAGGGACAGGGCGCCTACGAG. Its protein is CASSPIKGQGAYE. The complete CDR3 protein is CASSPIKGQGAYEQYF.

This clone was counted at least ten times. The read ends 3 residues early relative to the CDR3; the germline J gene fills the gap. The V call is TRBV19, the J call TRBJ2-1, with D maybe TRBD1 (6 bases). This CDR3 is 17 amino acids long. V was shortened by 5 bases and J by 4 bases, with 21 bases between the two germline ends. Looked up from germline, CDR1 is LNHDA and CDR2 is SQIVND (reference sequence). Incomplete CDR3 DNA: TGTGCCAGTAGTCCCCAAGCAGGGGCTTTTGCTTACAATGAG. It codes for CASSPQAGAFAYNE. The full-length CDR3 reads as CASSPQAGAFAYNEQFF.

With regard to this clone: Sequencing ends 3 residues short of the CDR3 end; the germline J gene provides the rest. The chain is built from TRBV11-3 and TRBJ2-1; the match to TRBD2 covers 8 bases. The CDR3 loop spans 14 amino acids. V lost 5 bases and J lost 9; bases outside the gene matches: 9. Germline V gene data show CDR1 as SGHNT and CDR2 as YENEEA. The CDR3 DNA, read in part, is TGTGCCAGCAGCAGCGGCCCGGGGGGGCGTGAG. Its protein is CASSSGPGGRE. The whole CDR3 is CASSSGPGGREQFF.

This clone was seen many times. The read falls 3 residues short of the CDR3 end, and the missing part is taken from the germline J gene. The chain combines TRBV7-8 with TRBJ2-5; TRBD1 might be the D (5 bases). With 5 bases removed from V and 2 bases from J, the gap between germline ends came to 9 bases. The CDR3 extends over 13 amino acids. CDR1 is SGHVS, CDR2 FQNEAQ, per germline. CDR3 DNA (partial): TGTGCCAGCAGCCCCCGACAGCAAGAGACC. It codes for CASSPRQQET. The full CDR3 protein is CASSPRQQETQYF.

With respect to this clone: The junction differs from germline at one of its ends, possibly a read error. The part of the CDR3 DNA that was read is TGTGCCAGCTCCCCACTTGGGACAGGGGGCGGAGAGACG. Its translation is CASSPLGTGGGET. The full CDR3 reads CASSPLGTGGGETQYF. This chain uses TRBV18 with TRBJ2-3; 12 bases match TRBD1. The DNA ends 3 residues before the CDR3 does, and the rest of the CDR3 is filled in from the germline J gene. The CDR3 has 16 residues. Germline lookup yields CDR1 KGHSH and CDR2 LQKENI. Full variable domain (rest looked up from reference TRBV18 and TRBJ2-3): NAGVMQNPRHLVRRRGQEARLRCSPMKGHSHVYWYRQLPEEGLKFMVYLQKENIIDESGMPKERFSAEFPKEGPSILRIQQVVRGDSAAYFCASSPLGTGGGETQYFGPGTRLTVL.

Many counts were recorded for this clone. The CDR3 end lies 3 residues beyond the end of the read and is filled in from the germline J gene. This chain connects TRBV11-3 to TRBJ1-6; perhaps TRBD1 as D (6 bases). V was trimmed by 4 bases and J by 5 bases, leaving 12 bases between them. Germline V gene lookup returns CDR1 SGHNT and CDR2 YENEEA. This CDR3 has 15 residues. This CDR3 reads CASSWPGQNNSPLHF. The covered CDR3 bases are TGTGCCAGCAGCTGGCCGGGACAAAATAATTCACCC.

In its sample, this clone was seen many times. A read error is possible here, since a much larger clone lies one base away. The read gets to within 3 residues of the CDR3 end, and the germline J gene fills in the rest. The chain recombines TRBV30 with TRBJ2-2, with D perhaps matching TRBD1 (5 bases). CDR1 is GTSNPN, CDR2 SVGIG, per germline (reference sequence). The CDR3 spans 15 residues. The CDR3 bases that were read are TGTGCCTGGAGTGTAGGGGTCTCTGGGGCCAACGTG. It translates to CAWSVGVSGANV. The entire CDR3 is CAWSVGVSGANVLFF.

This clone was seen only a few times. The read ends 3 residues shy of where the CDR3 ends; the end is completed using the germline J gene. The V call is TRBV7-6, the J call TRBJ2-7; tentative D call: TRBD2 (7 bases). Germline loops: CDR1 SGHVS, CDR2 FNYEAQ. With 5 bases removed from V and 0 bases from J, the gap between germline ends came to 17 bases. The CDR3 totals 16 residues. The sequenced CDR3 bases are TGTGCCAGCAGCCCAGGGGCGCGGGGGAGCTCCTACGAG. This encodes CASSPGARGSSYE. The whole CDR3 sequence reads CASSPGARGSSYEQYF.

In its sample, this clone was seen a few times. The sequenced fragment ends 3 residues before the CDR3 boundary, so the rest is inferred from the germline J gene. This chain links TRBV19 with TRBJ1-1; D perhaps matches TRBD1 (5 bases). The CDR3 is 15 residues long. Trimming left V 8 bases short and J 5 bases short, with 21 bases between. Looked up from germline, CDR1 is LNHDA and CDR2 is SQIVND (reference sequence). The CDR3 bases that were read are TGTGCCAGTGGCCCAGGGCGGCGAGTGGGGACTGAA. This translates into CASGPGRRVGTE. The full CDR3 protein is CASGPGRRVGTEAFF.

This clone was counted many times. The CDR3 is cut off 3 residues early in the read; its end comes from the germline J gene. The chain recombines TRBV10-3 with TRBJ1-2, with 8 bases matching TRBD1. The CDR3 totals 19 residues. Unmatched junction bases numbered 17, after V lost 0 bases and J lost 5 bases. In germline, CDR1 is ENHRY, CDR2 SYGVKD. The CDR3 spells CAISESNKWQGALRYGYTF. The CDR3 bases that were read are TGTGCCATCAGTGAGTCGAATAAATGGCAGGGGGCGCTCCGGTATGGC.

This clone was detected many times. With the read ending 3 residues before the CDR3 end, the germline J gene is used to fill in that end. J is TRBJ1-6 and V is TRBV20-1; 11 bases line up with TRBD1. CDR1 and CDR2 (germline): DFQATT, SNEGSKA (reference sequence). The CDR3 totals 19 residues. The V segment lost 2 bases and the J segment 11 bases; nucleotides outside the gene matches: 20. CDR3 loop: CSARHLPGQGVRNGAPLHF. Incomplete CDR3 DNA: TGCAGTGCTAGACACTTACCGGGACAGGGGGTTAGGAACGGGGCACCC.

The table lists this clone with many counts. The CDR3 extends 3 residues past the end of the read, so its final part is completed from the germline J gene. V gene TRBV18 combines with J gene TRBJ2-7, with D uncertain. The V end was cut by 4 bases, the J end by 3 bases, with 4 bases between. This CDR3 spans 11 amino acids. Per the germline V gene, CDR1 is KGHSH and CDR2 is LQKENI. This chain's CDR3 is CASSLDYEQYF. Partial CDR3 DNA: TGTGCCAGCTCACTAGACTACGAG.

The sample holds many counts of this clone. The read finishes 3 residues shy of the CDR3 end, and the germline J gene is used to complete it. This sequence joins TRBV19 and TRBJ2-1; 9 nucleotides align to TRBD2. This CDR3 is built from 18 residues. Germline assignment: CDR1 LNHDA and CDR2 SQIVND (reference sequence). V gave up 4 bases and J gave up 4 bases; unmatched junction bases: 14. CDR3 in amino acids: CASSKIPASSGVYNEQFF. Partial CDR3 DNA: TGTGCCAGTAGTAAGATCCCCGCATCTAGCGGGGTTTACAATGAG.

In its sample, this clone was seen many times. The read comes to an end 3 residues before the CDR3 does, leaving the germline J gene to fill in the end. The rearrangement links TRBV10-3 to TRBJ2-1, with TRBD1 matching 9 bases. The germline CDR1 and CDR2 sequences are ENHRY and SYGVKD. V lost 2 bases to trimming and J lost 0 bases; unmatched junction nucleotides: 5. CDR3 length: 17 amino acids. CDR3 amino acids: CAISEPGQGSSYNEQFF. CDR3 bases read: TGTGCCATCAGTGAGCCAGGACAGGGGAGCTCCTACAATGAG.

This clone was recorded many times. CDR3: CASSIQGGTDTQYF. The sequenced part of the CDR3 DNA is TGTGCCAGTAGTATACAGGGAGGGACAGATACG. The rearrangement uses TRBV19 and TRBJ2-3; 7 bases fit TRBD2. The read is 3 residues too short to cover the CDR3 end, so that end is filled in from the germline J gene. This CDR3 has 14 residues. Germline values: CDR1 LNHDA, CDR2 SQIVND (reference sequence). V was pared by 2 bases and J by 3 bases, with 2 bases of the junction left unmatched.

There are many counts of this clone. Sequencing ends 3 residues short of the CDR3 end; the germline J gene provides the rest. The chain is built from TRBV7-8 and TRBJ1-1; no reliable D call. Trimming took 1 base from V and 1 from J, leaving 16 bases between them. The germline gives CDR1 SGHVS, CDR2 FQNEAQ. The CDR3 has 17 residues. The CDR3 spells CASSLVPRGRKNTEAFF. CDR3 DNA, as far as it was read: TGTGCCAGCAGCTTAGTCCCCCGTGGCAGAAAGAACACTGAA. Full variable domain (missing parts from reference TRBV7-8 and TRBJ1-1): GAGVSQSPRYKVAKRGQDVALRCDPISGHVSLFWYQQALGQGPEFLTYFQNEAQLDKSGLPSDRFFAERPEGSVSTLKIQRTQQEDSAVYLCASSLVPRGRKNTEAFFGQGTRLTVV.

This clone showed up many times. The CDR3 is cut off 3 residues early in the read; its end comes from the germline J gene. The rearrangement joins TRBV20-1 to TRBJ2-2, with 12 bases fitting TRBD2. The V segment lost 0 bases and the J segment 2 bases; nucleotides outside the gene matches: 7. CDR1 is DFQATT and CDR2 is SNEGSKA in the germline V gene (reference sequence). The CDR3 is 18 amino acids. CDR3 sequence reads: CSARELASGGENTGELFF. Partial CDR3 DNA: TGCAGTGCTAGAGAACTAGCTAGCGGGGGGGAAAACACCGGGGAG.

At least ten counts were recorded for this clone. Read sequence stops 3 residues before the CDR3 end, and the germline J gene provides the missing end. The chain uses TRBV7-2 and TRBJ2-3, with a possible D match to TRBD1 (5 bases). This CDR3 comprises 15 residues. CDR1 and CDR2 (germline): SGHTA, FQGNSA. CDR3 DNA, as far as it was read: TGTGCCAGCAGCTTAGGCGGCAGGGTTCAAGAGACG. This encodes CASSLGGRVQET. The entire CDR3 protein reads CASSLGGRVQETQYF.